Listed below are T cell receptor beta chains from one sample, sequenced in a study of cytomegalovirus exposure and HLA in healthy donors. Libraries were prepared by immunoSEQ multiplex PCR; TCRdb keeps only in-frame clonotypes and omits some of them. The table includes more than 140,000 clones, 60% to 80% detected once. Sequenced material: PBMCs. Receptors originate from a male donor in good health and CMV-seronegative. Both conserved end residues are part of each CDR3. D genes are given only for firm matches. Where a row states a size, it is once, few, many or the class of an expanded clone; other rows omit it.

TRBV10-3	TRBD1	TRBJ1-1	NA	13	TGTGCCACCTTCGGACAGGTGGGCACTGAAGCTTTCTTT	CATFGQVGTEAFF
TRBV7-2	NA	TRBJ1-4	NA	13	TGTGCCAGCAGCTTATTGAGGAATGAAAAACTGTTTTTT	CASSLLRNEKLFF
TRBV7-2	TRBD2	TRBJ2-1	NA	16	TGTGCCAGCAGCTGGGTCGGGACGGGAGGGAACAATGAGCAGTTCTTC	CASSWVGTGGNNEQFF
TRBV10-3	NA	TRBJ1-2	few	16	TGTGCCATCAGCCTCGTCAAAGCCGGGAGGATGGAAGGCTACACCTTC	CAISLVKAGRMEGYTF
TRBV9	TRBD1	TRBJ1-3	NA	14	TGTGCCAGCAGCGTAGGGACAGGGAGGAACACCATATATTTT	CASSVGTGRNTIYF
TRBV2	NA	TRBJ1-1	NA	16	TGTGCCAGCAGTGATCGGGGGGTTGGCGTTGTCACTGAAGCTTTCTTT	CASSDRGVGVVTEAFF
TRBV6-5	TRBD1	TRBJ1-4	few	14	TGTGCCAGCAGCTTTGGACAGGAACCTGAAAAACTGTTTTTT	CASSFGQEPEKLFF
TRBV6-7	TRBD2	TRBJ2-3	NA	15	TGTGCCAGCAGACATCGGCTAGCGGGCACAGATACGCAGTATTTT	CASRHRLAGTDTQYF
TRBV5-8	NA	TRBJ1-1	NA	14	TGTGCCAGCAGCCTAGGGGAATTCAACACTGAAGCTTTCTTT	CASSLGEFNTEAFF
TRBV25-1	NA	TRBJ2-7	few	11	TGTGCCAGCAGCCGGGGGTACGAGCAGTACTTC	CASSRGYEQYF
TRBV2	TRBD1	TRBJ2-1	NA	15	TGTGCCAGCAGGGCCAGACAGGGACCCTACAATGAGCAGTTCTTC	CASRARQGPYNEQFF
TRBV2	NA	TRBJ1-1	NA	13	TGTGCCAGCGGGGCAGGGCTGTTGCTTGAAGCTTTCTTT	CASGAGLLLEAFF
TRBV2	NA	TRBJ2-5	NA	11	TGTGCCAGCAGGCCCGGGGAGACCCAGTACTTC	CASRPGETQYF
TRBV6-5	TRBD1	TRBJ2-7	NA	15	TGTGCCAGCAGTCCCGGGACAGGGGGCTTTATCGAGCAGTACTTC	CASSPGTGGFIEQYF
TRBV7-2	NA	TRBJ1-1	NA	13	TGTGCCAGCAGCGTCCAGGTGAACACTGAAGCTTTCTTT	CASSVQVNTEAFF
TRBV6-1	TRBD2	TRBJ2-7	NA	12	TGTGCCAGCAGTGCTGATACTAGCGGGCAGTACTTC	CASSADTSGQYF
TRBV7-6	NA	TRBJ1-1	NA	13	TGTGCCAGCAGCTCGCCGGCGGGGACTGAAGCTTTCTTT	CASSSPAGTEAFF
TRBV11-1	TRBD1	TRBJ2-7	NA	14	TGTGCCAGCAGGGGACAGGGTTCCTCCTACGAGCAGTACTTC	CASRGQGSSYEQYF
TRBV18	TRBD1	TRBJ2-7	NA	14	TGTGCCAGCTCAGCTGGACAGGGACCCTACGAGCAGTACTTC	CASSAGQGPYEQYF
TRBV2	NA	TRBJ2-6	once	14	TGTGCCAGCAGTGCCCCTACTGGGGCCAACGTCCTGACTTTC	CASSAPTGANVLTF
TRBV5-1	NA	TRBJ1-1	NA	15	TGCGCCAGCAGCTTTCTTGGGAGTCGGAACACTGAAGCTTTCTTT	CASSFLGSRNTEAFF
TRBV5-1	NA	TRBJ1-2	NA	14	TGCGCCAGCAGCTTGGATCCCAGAACCTATGGCTACACCTTC	CASSLDPRTYGYTF
TRBV6-5	NA	TRBJ2-2	few	14	TGTGCCAGCAGCTTCAGAAAGTTCGCCGGGGAGCTGTTTTTT	CASSFRKFAGELFF
TRBV10-3	TRBD2	TRBJ2-1	NA	14	TGTGCCATCAACGCGGGAGTGGGAAACAATGAGCAGTTCTTC	CAINAGVGNNEQFF
TRBV18	TRBD1	TRBJ2-2	NA	19	TGTGCCAGCTCACCAACCGGCTACCCGGGACAGGGGTTCACCGGGGAGCTGTTTTTT	CASSPTGYPGQGFTGELFF